This T cell receptor beta chain appears in the sequencing data of a study of CD8+CD57+ T cells in acquired aplastic anemia. Whole-study context: Sorted CD4+ and CD8+ cells yielded about 2.9 ug of DNA on average. The study, taken as a whole, reports: Patients versus controls showed no significant CD8+ Simpson's diversity difference. Common to patients and controls were 25 to 30 CD8+ CDR3 sequences.

On this clonotype: Its antigen is unknown.

CDR1 and CDR2 (germline): DFQATT, SNEGSKA (reference sequence). Trimming at V came to 5 bases and at J to 2 bases, leaving 3 bases not matched to a gene. The CDR3 length is 12 residues. The study profiled TCR beta VDJ and CDR3 using genomic DNA as template. TCRdb passed the reads through MiXCR, listing each CDR3 protein once. This table holds 200,000 or so distinct CDR3 sequences, roughly 64% found once. This sequence was found in a human donor with severe aplastic anemia or a healthy control (not recorded which). The chain joins TRBV20-1 to TRBJ2-7, with TRBD1 identical over 7 bases. Sequenced input: sorted CD4+, CD8+, or CD8+CD57+ T cells (not recorded which) from PBMCs. CDR3 loop: CSARDSPYEQYF. CDR3 in DNA: TGCAGTGCTCGGGACAGCCCCTACGAGCAGTACTTC.